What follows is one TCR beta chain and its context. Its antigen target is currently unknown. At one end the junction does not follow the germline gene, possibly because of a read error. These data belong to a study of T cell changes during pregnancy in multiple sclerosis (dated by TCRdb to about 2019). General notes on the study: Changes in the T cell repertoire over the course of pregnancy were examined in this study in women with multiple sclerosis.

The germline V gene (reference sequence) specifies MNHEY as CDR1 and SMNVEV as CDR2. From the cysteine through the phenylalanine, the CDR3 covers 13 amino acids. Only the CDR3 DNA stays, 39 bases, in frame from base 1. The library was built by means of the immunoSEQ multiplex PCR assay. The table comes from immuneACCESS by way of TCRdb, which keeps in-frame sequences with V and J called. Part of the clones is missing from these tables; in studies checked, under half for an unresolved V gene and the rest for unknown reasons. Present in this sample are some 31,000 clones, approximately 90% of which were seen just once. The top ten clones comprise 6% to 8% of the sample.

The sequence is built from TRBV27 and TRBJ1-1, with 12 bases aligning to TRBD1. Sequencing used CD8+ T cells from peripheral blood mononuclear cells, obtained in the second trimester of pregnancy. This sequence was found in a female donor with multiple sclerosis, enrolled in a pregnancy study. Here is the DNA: TGTGCCAGCAGTTTATCCCTGGGACAGGGGGCGCGTTTT. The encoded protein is CASSLSLGQGARF.